Listed here are 6 T cell receptor beta chains from one sample, sequenced in a study of T cell changes during pregnancy in multiple sclerosis. Profiling relied on immunoSEQ multiplex PCR, and the TCRdb table lists in-frame clones only, not all of them. The sample consists of tens of thousands of clones, 75% to 95% of them appearing once. This specimen consisted of CD8+ T cells from peripheral blood mononuclear cells, obtained before pregnancy. These receptor sequences come from a female donor with multiple sclerosis, enrolled in a pregnancy study.

This clone was seen only once. The chain recombines TRBV15 with TRBJ1-1; no clear D. CDR3 length: 13 amino acids. The germline V gene encodes CDR1 LNHNV and CDR2 YYDKDF (reference sequence). V shed 0 bases and J shed 4 bases, with 6 bases lying between them. The CDR3 bases are TGTGCCACCAGCAGAGATCGGAGCACTGAAGCTTTCTTT. It yields the protein CATSRDRSTEAFF.

The chain employs TRBV6-6 and TRBJ2-7; a possible D gene is TRBD1 (6 bases). The germline V gene has CDR1 MNHNY and CDR2 SVGAGI (reference sequence). This CDR3 has 14 amino acids. V lost 8 bases to trimming and J lost 3 bases, with 17 bases between them. The CDR3 region is CASLSGDGSYEQYF. CDR3 DNA: TGTGCCAGCCTATCAGGGGACGGAAGCTACGAGCAGTACTTC.

The chain joins TRBV6-5 to TRBJ1-2, with D tentatively TRBD1 (6 bases). V dropped 2 bases and J dropped 7 bases, with 11 bases sitting between them. Germline CDR1 reads MNHEY; CDR2 reads SVGAGI. This CDR3 is 13 amino acids long. The CDR3 loop reads CASSYAGAGGYTF. CDR3 bases: TGTGCCAGCAGTTACGCGGGGGCTGGTGGCTACACCTTC.

This rearrangement joins TRBV27 to TRBJ2-7; D gene unclear. The CDR3 contains 13 residues. Germline V CDR1 and CDR2: MNHEY, SMNVEV (reference sequence). The ends were cut back, 6 bases at V and 2 bases at J, with 11 bases in the middle. The CDR3 DNA reads as TGTGCCAGCAGACCCGGCGGCCCCTACGAGCAGTACTTC. Translated: CASRPGGPYEQYF.

The chain's CDR3 is CASSERGDYNEQFF. CDR3 in DNA: TGTGCCAGCAGTGAACGGGGGGACTACAATGAGCAGTTCTTC. J is TRBJ2-1 and V is TRBV6-4; 7 nucleotides match TRBD2. V was pared by 3 bases and J by 3 bases, with 2 bases of the junction left unmatched. CDR1 is MRHNA and CDR2 is SNTAGT in the germline V gene. There are 14 residues in the CDR3.

The chain uses TRBV6-4 and TRBJ2-1; maybe TRBD2 (6 bases). Between the trimmed V and J ends, which lost 3 bases and 6 bases, there was a span of 12 bases. The CDR3 consists of 14 residues. From germline, CDR1 is MRHNA and CDR2 SNTAGT. The CDR3 DNA reads as TGTGCCAGCAGTGAGAGTGGGGGAGGCAATGAGCAGTTCTTC. Translating gives CASSESGGGNEQFF.